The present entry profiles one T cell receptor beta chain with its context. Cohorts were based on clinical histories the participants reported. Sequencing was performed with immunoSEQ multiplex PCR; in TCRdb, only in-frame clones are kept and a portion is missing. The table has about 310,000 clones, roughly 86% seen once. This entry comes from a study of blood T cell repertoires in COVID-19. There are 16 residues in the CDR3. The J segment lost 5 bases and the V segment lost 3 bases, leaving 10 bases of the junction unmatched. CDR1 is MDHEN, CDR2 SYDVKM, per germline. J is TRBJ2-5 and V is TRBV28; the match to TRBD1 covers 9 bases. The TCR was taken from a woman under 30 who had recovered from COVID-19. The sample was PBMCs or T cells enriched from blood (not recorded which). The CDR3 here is CASSLSGTGLWETQYF. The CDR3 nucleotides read TGTGCCAGCAGTTTGTCCGGGACAGGGCTATGGGAGACCCAGTACTTC.